Listed below are T cell receptor beta chains from one sample, sequenced in a study of sequential checkpoint blockade in melanoma. Some clones are missing from TCRdb's copy, which holds only in-frame ones; the method was immunoSEQ multiplex PCR. The table has approximately 15,000 clones, 80% seen once. The sample in question was CD8+ T cells sorted from blood (inferred from file names), obtained from a patient given nivolumab and ipilimumab in sequence. All receptors come from a human donor with melanoma. Each CDR3 is given with its conserved first and last residue. A D gene is named only where the DNA matches it firmly. For some rows the clone size is stated as once, few or many, or as a class when expanded; others skip it.

CDR3aa: CASSQEAGASGEQYF
CDR3nt: TGCGCCAGCAGCCAAGAGGCGGGAGCCTCGGGGGAGCAGTACTTC
j_gene: TRBJ2-7
d_gene: TRBD2
v_gene: TRBV4-3
abundance: once

CDR3aa: CASSLRGLDEQYF
CDR3nt: TGTGCCAGCAGTTTGCGGGGGCTAGACGAGCAGTACTTC
j_gene: TRBJ2-7
d_gene: -
v_gene: TRBV6-5
abundance: medium-sized

CDR3aa: CASGQVEQYF
CDR3nt: TGTGCCAGCGGACAGGTGGAACAGTACTTC
j_gene: TRBJ2-7
d_gene: TRBD1
v_gene: TRBV6-5
abundance: -

CDR3aa: CASSWGSERVGQYEQYF
CDR3nt: TGTGCCAGCAGCTGGGGGTCGGAGCGGGTGGGCCAGTACGAGCAGTACTTC
j_gene: TRBJ2-7
d_gene: -
v_gene: TRBV7-9
abundance: medium-sized

CDR3aa: CASSLSGTGPYGYTF
CDR3nt: TGTGCCAGCAGTTTATCGGGGACAGGGCCCTATGGCTACACCTTC
j_gene: TRBJ1-2
d_gene: TRBD1
v_gene: TRBV27
abundance: -

CDR3aa: CASSYSQGATEAFF
CDR3nt: TGTGCCAGCAGTTACTCACAGGGGGCTACTGAAGCTTTCTTT
j_gene: TRBJ1-1
d_gene: TRBD1
v_gene: TRBV6-5
abundance: -

CDR3aa: CASSLSGRGYEQYF
CDR3nt: TGTGCCAGCAGTCTTAGCGGGAGGGGTTACGAGCAGTACTTC
j_gene: TRBJ2-7
d_gene: TRBD2
v_gene: TRBV28
abundance: -

CDR3aa: CASSQEPQGAEGYTF
CDR3nt: TGCGCCAGCAGCCAAGAGCCCCAGGGGGCGGAGGGCTACACCTTC
j_gene: TRBJ1-2
d_gene: TRBD1
v_gene: TRBV4-1
abundance: -

CDR3aa: CASSQEPGDSSGNTIYF
CDR3nt: TGCGCCAGCAGCCAAGAACCCGGCGACAGCTCTGGAAACACCATATATTTT
j_gene: TRBJ1-3
d_gene: -
v_gene: TRBV4-3
abundance: -

CDR3aa: CAIKDRGFHEQYF
CDR3nt: TGTGCCATCAAGGACAGGGGGTTTCACGAGCAGTACTTC
j_gene: TRBJ2-7
d_gene: TRBD1
v_gene: TRBV10-3
abundance: few

CDR3aa: CASSWNRGYGNTEAFF
CDR3nt: TGTGCCAGCAGCTGGAATCGGGGGTATGGGAACACTGAAGCTTTCTTT
j_gene: TRBJ1-1
d_gene: -
v_gene: TRBV11-2
abundance: -

CDR3aa: CASSLDEGIDF
CDR3nt: TGTGCCAGCAGCTTAGATGAGGGAATCGACTTC
j_gene: TRBJ2-7
d_gene: -
v_gene: TRBV7-6
abundance: once

CDR3aa: CASSGGTAPFGGYGYTF
CDR3nt: TGTGCCAGCAGCGGAGGGACCGCTCCGTTCGGGGGTTATGGCTACACCTTC
j_gene: TRBJ1-2
d_gene: -
v_gene: TRBV11-2
abundance: -

CDR3aa: CASSQGKQPEEKLFF
CDR3nt: TGCGCCAGCAGCCAAGGGAAACAACCGGAGGAAAAACTGTTTTTT
j_gene: TRBJ1-4
d_gene: -
v_gene: TRBV4-1
abundance: -

CDR3aa: CASSQDGGATNEKLFF
CDR3nt: TGCGCCAGCAGCCAAGATGGAGGGGCAACTAATGAAAAACTGTTTTTT
j_gene: TRBJ1-4
d_gene: -
v_gene: TRBV4-1
abundance: once

CDR3aa: CASSLGTASGREQYF
CDR3nt: TGCGCCAGCAGCCTCGGGACAGCGTCAGGTCGCGAGCAGTACTTC
j_gene: TRBJ2-7
d_gene: TRBD1
v_gene: TRBV4-1
abundance: -

CDR3aa: CASTWWGGDDEQYF
CDR3nt: TGTGCCAGCACGTGGTGGGGGGGGGACGACGAGCAGTACTTC
j_gene: TRBJ2-7
d_gene: TRBD2
v_gene: TRBV5-4
abundance: once

CDR3aa: CASSSTSGRVLEQYF
CDR3nt: TGTGCCAGCAGCTCGACTAGCGGGAGGGTTCTCGAGCAGTACTTC
j_gene: TRBJ2-7
d_gene: TRBD2
v_gene: TRBV7-9
abundance: once

CDR3aa: CASSQEPGQGAGEQYF
CDR3nt: TGCGCCAGCAGCCAAGAGCCGGGACAGGGGGCGGGCGAGCAGTACTTC
j_gene: TRBJ2-7
d_gene: TRBD1
v_gene: TRBV4-1
abundance: -

CDR3aa: CASSSTGDSNQPQHF
CDR3nt: TGTGCCAGCAGTTCGACAGGGGATAGCAATCAGCCCCAGCATTTT
j_gene: TRBJ1-5
d_gene: TRBD1
v_gene: TRBV27
abundance: few

CDR3aa: CASSFVQYEQYF
CDR3nt: TGTGCCAGCAGTTTTGTTCAGTACGAGCAGTACTTC
j_gene: TRBJ2-7
d_gene: -
v_gene: TRBV28
abundance: -

CDR3aa: CASTQGIEQYF
CDR3nt: TGTGCCAGCACACAGGGGATTGAGCAGTACTTC
j_gene: TRBJ2-7
d_gene: TRBD1
v_gene: TRBV28
abundance: -

CDR3aa: CASSSLGTMRYTF
CDR3nt: TGTGCCAGCAGCTCCCTGGGGACTATGCGATACACCTTC
j_gene: TRBJ1-2
d_gene: -
v_gene: TRBV7-9
abundance: -

CDR3aa: CASSQGRQNYGYTF
CDR3nt: TGCGCCAGCAGCCAAGGTCGACAGAACTATGGCTACACCTTC
j_gene: TRBJ1-2
d_gene: -
v_gene: TRBV4-3
abundance: -

CDR3aa: CASSLPWGAGEGNEQFF
CDR3nt: TGTGCCAGCAGCTTACCTTGGGGAGCGGGAGAAGGGAATGAGCAGTTCTTC
j_gene: TRBJ2-1
d_gene: TRBD2
v_gene: TRBV7-2
abundance: -

CDR3aa: CASSKRDWVYEQYF
CDR3nt: TGTGCCAGCAGCAAGCGGGATTGGGTCTACGAGCAGTACTTC
j_gene: TRBJ2-7
d_gene: TRBD2
v_gene: TRBV6-5
abundance: -

CDR3aa: CASALEVTPTYEQYF
CDR3nt: TGTGCCAGCGCCCTCGAGGTGACGCCGACCTACGAGCAGTACTTC
j_gene: TRBJ2-7
d_gene: -
v_gene: TRBV27
abundance: -

CDR3aa: CASSDPGGGSNEQFF
CDR3nt: TGTGCCAGCAGCGACCCGGGAGGCGGAAGTAATGAGCAGTTCTTC
j_gene: TRBJ2-1
d_gene: TRBD2
v_gene: TRBV27
abundance: -

CDR3aa: CAWSTGKEQYF
CDR3nt: TGTGCCTGGAGTACAGGGAAGGAGCAGTACTTC
j_gene: TRBJ2-7
d_gene: -
v_gene: TRBV30
abundance: once

CDR3aa: CATRQALGHGYTF
CDR3nt: TGTGCCACCCGACAGGCCTTAGGGCATGGCTACACCTTC
j_gene: TRBJ1-2
d_gene: -
v_gene: TRBV6-1
abundance: -

CDR3aa: CASSAGTSGGFEQYF
CDR3nt: TGCGCCAGCAGCGCTGGGACTAGCGGGGGTTTCGAGCAGTACTTC
j_gene: TRBJ2-7
d_gene: TRBD2
v_gene: TRBV4-3
abundance: -

CDR3aa: CASSIMPGAIYGYTF
CDR3nt: TGTGCCAGTAGTATAATGCCAGGGGCGATCTATGGCTACACCTTC
j_gene: TRBJ1-2
d_gene: -
v_gene: TRBV19
abundance: -

CDR3aa: CASSDRDRSPDTQYF
CDR3nt: TGTGCCAGCAGCGACCGGGACAGGTCGCCAGATACGCAGTATTTT
j_gene: TRBJ2-3
d_gene: TRBD1
v_gene: TRBV11-3
abundance: -